This T cell receptor beta chain was obtained from a study of T cell responses to AZD1222 COVID-19 vaccine. Broader study findings: All repertoire sampling was performed exclusively after the peak T cell response. CD4 TCRs linked to vaccination spanned spike, dominating at 160-218 and 743-854. Clonal diversity may have been underestimated, and the donors were mostly white British, with more females than males.

Second-dose groups at about 4 or about 12 weeks were pooled. TCRdb keeps only in-frame clones here, not all; method: immunoSEQ multiplex PCR. Of under 200,000 clones listed, roughly 94% are singletons. With V trimmed by 4 bases and J by 4 bases, 6 bases remained unmatched. CDR1 is SGHTA, CDR2 FQGNSA, per germline. The CDR3 totals 15 residues. In the case of this clone: Antigen: not known.

This clonotype was sampled from an adult who received the AZD1222 COVID-19 vaccine. This chain uses TRBV7-2 with TRBJ1-5, with 8 bases fitting TRBD1. This specimen consisted of peripheral blood, obtained 28 days after the second AZD1222 dose. CDR3: CASSSRTGINQPQHF. Here the CDR3 DNA reads TGTGCCAGCAGCTCCCGGACAGGGATAAATCAGCCCCAGCATTTT.